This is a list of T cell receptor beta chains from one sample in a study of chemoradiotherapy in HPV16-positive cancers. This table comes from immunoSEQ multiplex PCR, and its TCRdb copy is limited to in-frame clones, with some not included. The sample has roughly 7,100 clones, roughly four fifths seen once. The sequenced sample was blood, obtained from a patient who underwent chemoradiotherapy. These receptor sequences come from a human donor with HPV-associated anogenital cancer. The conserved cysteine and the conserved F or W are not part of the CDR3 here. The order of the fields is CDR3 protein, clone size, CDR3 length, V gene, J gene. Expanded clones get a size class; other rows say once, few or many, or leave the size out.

cdr3_aa: ASSTGTGAYEQY
clone_size: .
cdr3_length: 12
v_call: TRBV18
j_call: .

cdr3_aa: ASSGRDSGGPQH
clone_size: .
cdr3_length: 12
v_call: TRBV7-9
j_call: TRBJ1-5

cdr3_aa: ASRPKGGPNEKLF
clone_size: .
cdr3_length: 13
v_call: TRBV23-1
j_call: TRBJ1-4

cdr3_aa: ASSSPTGTPMGYGYT
clone_size: .
cdr3_length: 15
v_call: TRBV28
j_call: TRBJ1-2

cdr3_aa: ASINSRNTEAF
clone_size: few
cdr3_length: 11
v_call: TRBV19
j_call: TRBJ1-1

cdr3_aa: ASSVEGKTEAF
clone_size: .
cdr3_length: 11
v_call: TRBV9
j_call: TRBJ1-1

cdr3_aa: ASSQEGTGGSGANVLT
clone_size: .
cdr3_length: 16
v_call: TRBV4-2
j_call: TRBJ2-6

cdr3_aa: ASSYLGESPLH
clone_size: .
cdr3_length: 11
v_call: TRBV6-6
j_call: TRBJ1-6

cdr3_aa: ASSQDWDRESYYGYT
clone_size: .
cdr3_length: 15
v_call: TRBV4-2
j_call: TRBJ1-2

cdr3_aa: ASSRDLSNQPQH
clone_size: .
cdr3_length: 12
v_call: TRBV7-9
j_call: TRBJ1-5

cdr3_aa: ASSVSGGVSDTQY
clone_size: few
cdr3_length: 13
v_call: TRBV2
j_call: TRBJ2-3

cdr3_aa: ASGTGDASPLH
clone_size: .
cdr3_length: 11
v_call: TRBV28
j_call: TRBJ1-6

cdr3_aa: ASSILRVTTPRAGGTFGELF
clone_size: .
cdr3_length: 20
v_call: TRBV19
j_call: TRBJ2-2

cdr3_aa: AISEGSGGYNEQF
clone_size: once
cdr3_length: 13
v_call: TRBV10-3
j_call: TRBJ2-1

cdr3_aa: ASTHITTGGSVYGYT
clone_size: .
cdr3_length: 15
v_call: TRBV19
j_call: TRBJ1-2

cdr3_aa: ASREETQY
clone_size: once
cdr3_length: 8
v_call: TRBV2
j_call: TRBJ2-5

cdr3_aa: AKLITDTQY
clone_size: .
cdr3_length: 9
v_call: TRBV28
j_call: TRBJ2-3

cdr3_aa: ASRTSLGGEQF
clone_size: .
cdr3_length: 11
v_call: TRBV19
j_call: TRBJ2-1

cdr3_aa: ASTLGRLKGLGTEAF
clone_size: .
cdr3_length: 15
v_call: TRBV5-1
j_call: TRBJ1-1

cdr3_aa: ASSWLTQGAYEQY
clone_size: few
cdr3_length: 13
v_call: TRBV5-6
j_call: TRBJ2-7

cdr3_aa: ASSPALGENEQY
clone_size: .
cdr3_length: 12
v_call: TRBV28
j_call: .

cdr3_aa: ASSRDRGYEQY
clone_size: .
cdr3_length: 11
v_call: TRBV7-2
j_call: TRBJ2-7

cdr3_aa: ASSSRTGGGGNTIY
clone_size: .
cdr3_length: 14
v_call: TRBV7-2
j_call: TRBJ1-3

cdr3_aa: ASSYSHLNTEAF
clone_size: .
cdr3_length: 12
v_call: TRBV6-6
j_call: TRBJ1-1

cdr3_aa: ASSDLGWQAYGYT
clone_size: .
cdr3_length: 13
v_call: TRBV6-1
j_call: TRBJ1-2

cdr3_aa: SVERRTGGLNTEAF
clone_size: .
cdr3_length: 14
v_call: TRBV29-1
j_call: TRBJ1-1

cdr3_aa: ASTTTDGLYEQY
clone_size: .
cdr3_length: 12
v_call: TRBV21-1
j_call: TRBJ2-7

cdr3_aa: ASSFRSGNQPQH
clone_size: .
cdr3_length: 12
v_call: TRBV28
j_call: TRBJ1-5

cdr3_aa: ASSERQVMNTEAF
clone_size: .
cdr3_length: 13
v_call: TRBV9
j_call: TRBJ1-1

cdr3_aa: ASSLIAGSTDTQY
clone_size: .
cdr3_length: 13
v_call: TRBV7-9
j_call: TRBJ2-3

cdr3_aa: ASSLAVNGIGEQY
clone_size: .
cdr3_length: 13
v_call: TRBV5-6
j_call: TRBJ2-7

cdr3_aa: ASSLIAQGRETQY
clone_size: .
cdr3_length: 13
v_call: TRBV5-6
j_call: TRBJ2-5

cdr3_aa: ASSETVGETQY
clone_size: .
cdr3_length: 11
v_call: TRBV10-2
j_call: TRBJ2-5

cdr3_aa: ASRDWTGGSPLH
clone_size: .
cdr3_length: 12
v_call: TRBV27
j_call: TRBJ1-6

cdr3_aa: SAGEPQH
clone_size: .
cdr3_length: 7
v_call: TRBV29-1
j_call: TRBJ1-5

cdr3_aa: ASQAQGALNYGYT
clone_size: .
cdr3_length: 13
v_call: TRBV18
j_call: TRBJ1-2

cdr3_aa: ASSVALRSLGGDTQY
clone_size: .
cdr3_length: 15
v_call: TRBV9
j_call: TRBJ2-3

cdr3_aa: ASSPQTGALH
clone_size: few
cdr3_length: 10
v_call: TRBV27
j_call: TRBJ1-5

cdr3_aa: ASSPRTSFLETQY
clone_size: .
cdr3_length: 13
v_call: TRBV7-6
j_call: TRBJ2-5

cdr3_aa: ASSQGRGGDYGYT
clone_size: once
cdr3_length: 13
v_call: TRBV18
j_call: TRBJ1-2

cdr3_aa: ASSLGGYSNQPQH
clone_size: .
cdr3_length: 13
v_call: TRBV5-1
j_call: TRBJ1-5

cdr3_aa: ASSTNRAEAF
clone_size: .
cdr3_length: 10
v_call: TRBV6-5
j_call: TRBJ1-1

cdr3_aa: ASSWGLAAQY
clone_size: .
cdr3_length: 10
v_call: TRBV7-2
j_call: TRBJ2-3